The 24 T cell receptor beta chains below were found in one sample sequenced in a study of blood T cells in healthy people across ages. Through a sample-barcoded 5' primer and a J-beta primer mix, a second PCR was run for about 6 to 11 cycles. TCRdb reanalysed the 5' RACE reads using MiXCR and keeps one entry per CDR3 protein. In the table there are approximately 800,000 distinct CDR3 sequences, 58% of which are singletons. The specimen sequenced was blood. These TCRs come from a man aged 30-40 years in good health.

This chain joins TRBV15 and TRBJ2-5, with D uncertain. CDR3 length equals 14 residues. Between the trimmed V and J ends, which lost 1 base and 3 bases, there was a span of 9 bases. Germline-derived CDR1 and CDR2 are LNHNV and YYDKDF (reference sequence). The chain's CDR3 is CATSRAPRKETQYF. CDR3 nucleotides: TGTGCCACCAGCAGAGCTCCACGGAAAGAGACCCAGTACTTC.

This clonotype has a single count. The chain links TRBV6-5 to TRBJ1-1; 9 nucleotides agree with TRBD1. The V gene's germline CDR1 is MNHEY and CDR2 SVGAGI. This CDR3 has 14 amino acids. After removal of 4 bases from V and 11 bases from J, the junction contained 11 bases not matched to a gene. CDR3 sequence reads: CASSSLTPTGGAFF. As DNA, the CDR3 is TGTGCCAGCAGTTCCCTCACGCCGACAGGGGGGGCTTTCTTT.

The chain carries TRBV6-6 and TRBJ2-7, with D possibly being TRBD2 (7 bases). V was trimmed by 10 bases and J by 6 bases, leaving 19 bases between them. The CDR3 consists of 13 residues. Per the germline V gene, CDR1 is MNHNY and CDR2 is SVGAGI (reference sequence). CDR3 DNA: TGTGCCACAAGGGGGGGGGAATATCTCGAGCAGTACTTC. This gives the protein CATRGGEYLEQYF.

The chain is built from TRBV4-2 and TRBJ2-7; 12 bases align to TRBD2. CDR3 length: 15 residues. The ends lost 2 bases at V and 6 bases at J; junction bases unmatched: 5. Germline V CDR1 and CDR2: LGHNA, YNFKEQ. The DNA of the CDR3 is TGTGCCAGCAGCCAACCCCTAGCGGGGGGGGCCGAGCAGTACTTC. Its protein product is CASSQPLAGGAEQYF.

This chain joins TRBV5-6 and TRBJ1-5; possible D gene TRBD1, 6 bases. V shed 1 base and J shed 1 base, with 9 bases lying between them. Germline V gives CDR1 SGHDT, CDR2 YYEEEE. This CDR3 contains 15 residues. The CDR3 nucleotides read TGTGCCAGCAGCTTGCGACAGGCAAGCAATCAGCCCCAGCATTTT. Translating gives CASSLRQASNQPQHF. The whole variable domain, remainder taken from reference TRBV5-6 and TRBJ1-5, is DAGVTQSPTHLIKTRGQQVTLRCSPKSGHDTVSWYQQALGQGPQFIFQYYEEEERQRGNFPDRFSGHQFPNYSSELNVNALLLGDSALYLCASSLRQASNQPQHFGDGTRLSIL.

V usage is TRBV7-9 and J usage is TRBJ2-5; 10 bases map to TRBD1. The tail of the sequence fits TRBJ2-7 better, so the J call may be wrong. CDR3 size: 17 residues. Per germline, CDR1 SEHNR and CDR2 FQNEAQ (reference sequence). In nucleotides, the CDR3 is TGTGCCAGCAGCAGATACCGGTGGGACAGGGGTCCCTACGAGCAGTACTTC. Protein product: CASSRYRWDRGPYEQYF.

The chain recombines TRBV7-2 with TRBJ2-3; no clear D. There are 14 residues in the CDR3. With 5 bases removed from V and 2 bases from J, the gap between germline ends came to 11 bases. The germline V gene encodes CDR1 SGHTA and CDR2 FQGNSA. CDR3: CASSVVRNTDTQYF. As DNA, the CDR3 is TGTGCCAGCAGCGTAGTACGAAACACAGATACGCAGTATTTT. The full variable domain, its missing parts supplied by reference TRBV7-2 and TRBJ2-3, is GAGVSQSPSNKVTEKGKDVELRCDPISGHTALYWYRQSLGQGLEFLIYFQGNSAPDKSGLPSDRFSAERTGGSVSTLTIQRTQQEDSAVYLCASSVVRNTDTQYFGPGTRLTVL.

CDR3 amino acids: CASSDLGGAYGYTF. The DNA for the CDR3 is TGTGCCAGCAGTGATCTGGGGGGCGCCTATGGCTACACCTTC. V is TRBV6-1 and J is TRBJ1-2, with a tentative D call TRBD1 (6 bases). Germline V gene data show CDR1 as MNHNS and CDR2 as SASEGT. This CDR3 is 14 amino acids long. The germline V and J ends were trimmed by 3 bases and 4 bases, with 12 bases remaining between them.

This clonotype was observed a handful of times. CDR3 nucleotide sequence: TGTGCCAGCAGTCTCTCGCCCGACTATGGCTACACCTTC. It translates to CASSLSPDYGYTF. The J gene is TRBJ1-2, the V gene TRBV28; D ambiguous. Germline CDR1 MDHEN, CDR2 SYDVKM. CDR3 length: 13 amino acids. Trimming pared 5 bases from V and 3 bases from J, leaving 10 bases between.

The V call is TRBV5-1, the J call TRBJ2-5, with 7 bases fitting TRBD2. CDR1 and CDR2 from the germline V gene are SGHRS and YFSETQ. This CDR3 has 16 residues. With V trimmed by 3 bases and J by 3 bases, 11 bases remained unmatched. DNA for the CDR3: TGCGCCAGCAGCTCCCACGGAACTAGCGTAAAAGAGACCCAGTACTTC. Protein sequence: CASSSHGTSVKETQYF.

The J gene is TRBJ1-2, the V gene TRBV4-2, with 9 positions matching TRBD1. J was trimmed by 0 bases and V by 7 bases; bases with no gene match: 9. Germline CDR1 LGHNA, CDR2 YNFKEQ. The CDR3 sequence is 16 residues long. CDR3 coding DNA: TGTGCCAGCACTTCGACAGGGGGGAGCGCTAACTATGGCTACACCTTC. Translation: CASTSTGGSANYGYTF.

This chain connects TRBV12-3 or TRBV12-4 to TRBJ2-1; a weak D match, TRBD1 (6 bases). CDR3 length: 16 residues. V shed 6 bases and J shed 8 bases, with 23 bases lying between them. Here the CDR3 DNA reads TGTGCCAGCAGACTTACCGAGGGGGATACCGTTGATGAGCAGTTCTTC. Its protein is CASRLTEGDTVDEQFF.

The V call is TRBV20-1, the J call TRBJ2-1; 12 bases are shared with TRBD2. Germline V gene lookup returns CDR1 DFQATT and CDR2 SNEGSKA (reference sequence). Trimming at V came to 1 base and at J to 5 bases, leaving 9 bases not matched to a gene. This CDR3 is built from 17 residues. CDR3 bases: TGCAGTGCTAGAGGGTCTTGGGGACTAGCGGGCCACAATGAGCAGTTCTTC. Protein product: CSARGSWGLAGHNEQFF.

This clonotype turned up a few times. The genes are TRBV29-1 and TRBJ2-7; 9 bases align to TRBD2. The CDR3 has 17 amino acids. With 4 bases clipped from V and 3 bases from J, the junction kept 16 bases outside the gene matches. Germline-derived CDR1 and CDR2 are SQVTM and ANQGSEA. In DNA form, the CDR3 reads TGCAGCGTTGTTCGGCGGGAGGGCCTGAGAATGAACTACGAGCAGTACTTC. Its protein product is CSVVRREGLRMNYEQYF.

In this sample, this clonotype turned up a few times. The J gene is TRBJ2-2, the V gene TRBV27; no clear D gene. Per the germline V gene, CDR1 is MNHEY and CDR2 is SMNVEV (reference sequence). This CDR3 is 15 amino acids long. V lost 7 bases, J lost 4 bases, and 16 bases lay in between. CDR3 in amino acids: CASTKDPVGTGELFF. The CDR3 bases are TGTGCCAGCACCAAAGACCCCGTGGGCACCGGGGAGCTGTTTTTT.

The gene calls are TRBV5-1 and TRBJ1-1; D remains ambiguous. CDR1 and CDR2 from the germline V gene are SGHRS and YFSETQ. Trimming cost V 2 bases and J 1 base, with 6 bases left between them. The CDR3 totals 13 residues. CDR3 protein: CASSLASNTEAFF. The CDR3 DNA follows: TGCGCCAGCAGCTTAGCTTCGAACACTGAAGCTTTCTTT.

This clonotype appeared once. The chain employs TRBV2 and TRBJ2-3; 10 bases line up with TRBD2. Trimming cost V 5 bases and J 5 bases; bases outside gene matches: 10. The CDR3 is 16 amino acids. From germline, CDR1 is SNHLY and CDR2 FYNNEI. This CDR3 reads CASSLLASGGGDTQYF. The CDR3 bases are TGTGCCAGCAGTCTGTTGGCTAGCGGGGGAGGAGATACGCAGTATTTT.

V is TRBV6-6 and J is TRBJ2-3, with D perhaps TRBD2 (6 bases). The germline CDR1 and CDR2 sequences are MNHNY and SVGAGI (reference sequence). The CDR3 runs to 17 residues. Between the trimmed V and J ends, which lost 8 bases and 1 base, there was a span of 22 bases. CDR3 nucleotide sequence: TGTGCCAGCGGAGGTTTAGCGGCCTCCCGAGGCACAGATACGCAGTATTTT. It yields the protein CASGGLAASRGTDTQYF.

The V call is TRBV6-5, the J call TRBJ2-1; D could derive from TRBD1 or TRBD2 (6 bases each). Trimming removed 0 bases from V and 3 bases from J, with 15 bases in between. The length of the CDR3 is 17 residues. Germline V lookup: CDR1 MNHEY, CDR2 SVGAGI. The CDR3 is CASSYSRGAKVYNEQFF. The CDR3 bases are TGTGCCAGCAGTTACTCGAGGGGGGCAAAGGTCTACAATGAGCAGTTCTTC.

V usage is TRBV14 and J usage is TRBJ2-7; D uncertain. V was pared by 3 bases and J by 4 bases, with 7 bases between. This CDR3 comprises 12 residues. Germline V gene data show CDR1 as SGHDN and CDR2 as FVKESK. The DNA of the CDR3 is TGTGCCAGCAGCCATACAAGTTACGAGCAGTACTTC. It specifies CASSHTSYEQYF. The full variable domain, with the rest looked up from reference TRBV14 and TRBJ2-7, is EAGVTQFPSHSVIEKGQTVTLRCDPISGHDNLYWYRRVMGKEIKFLLHFVKESKQDESGMPNNRFLAERTGGTYSTLKVQPAELEDSGVYFCASSHTSYEQYFGPGTRLTVT.

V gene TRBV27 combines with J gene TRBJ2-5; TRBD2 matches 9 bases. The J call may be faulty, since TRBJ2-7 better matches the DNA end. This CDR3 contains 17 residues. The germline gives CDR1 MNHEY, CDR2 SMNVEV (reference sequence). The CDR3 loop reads CASSTWTSERPPYEQYF. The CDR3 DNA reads TGTGCCAGCAGCACCTGGACTAGCGAGCGGCCTCCATACGAGCAGTACTTC.

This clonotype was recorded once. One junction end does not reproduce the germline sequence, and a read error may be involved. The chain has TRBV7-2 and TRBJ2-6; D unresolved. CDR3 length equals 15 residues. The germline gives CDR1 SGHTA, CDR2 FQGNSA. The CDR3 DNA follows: TGTGCCAACAGCTTGGAGACCTCTGGGGCCAACGTCCTGACTTTC. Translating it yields CANSLETSGANVLTF. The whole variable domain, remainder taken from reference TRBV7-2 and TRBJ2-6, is GAGVSQSPSNKVTEKGKDVELRCDPISGHTALYWYRQSLGQGLEFLIYFQGNSAPDKSGLPSDRFSAERTGGSVSTLTIQRTQQEDSAVYLCANSLETSGANVLTFGAGSRLTVL.

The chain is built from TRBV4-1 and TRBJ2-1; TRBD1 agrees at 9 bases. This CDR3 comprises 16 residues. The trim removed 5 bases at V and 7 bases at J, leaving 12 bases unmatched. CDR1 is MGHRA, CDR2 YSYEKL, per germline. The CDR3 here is CASSSVFGTGSNEQFF. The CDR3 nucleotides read TGCGCCAGCAGCTCGGTCTTCGGGACAGGGTCAAATGAGCAGTTCTTC.

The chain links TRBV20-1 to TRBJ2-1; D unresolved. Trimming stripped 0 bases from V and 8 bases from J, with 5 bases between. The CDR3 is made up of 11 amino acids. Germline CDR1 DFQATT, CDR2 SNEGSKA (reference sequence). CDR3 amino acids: CSARDRYEQFF. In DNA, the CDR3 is TGCAGTGCTAGAGATAGGTATGAGCAGTTCTTC.